Listed below are T cell receptor beta chains from one sample, sequenced in a study of siplizumab effects on memory and regulatory T cells. Profiling relied on immunoSEQ multiplex PCR, and the TCRdb table lists in-frame clones only, not all of them. The repertoire holds roughly 120,000 clones, with approximately 94% as singletons. Specimen: non-Treg CD4+ T cells sorted from blood. Receptors originate from a human donor in good health. The CDR3 runs from the conserved cysteine through the conserved F or W. A D gene is named only where the DNA matches it firmly. Some rows have no size entry. The others give once, few or many, or a class for an expanded clone.

v_call	d_call	j_call	clone_size	cdr3_aa	cdr3_nt
TRBV19	TRBD1	TRBJ2-7	-	CASSSYRGPAEQYF	TGTGCCAGTAGTAGCTACAGGGGACCCGCGGAGCAGTACTTC
TRBV6-1	-	TRBJ2-7	-	CASSEVSLSEQYF	TGTGCCAGCAGTGAAGTTTCCTTATCCGAGCAGTACTTC
TRBV7-9	-	TRBJ1-5	-	CASSFSKGRNNQPQHF	TGTGCCAGCAGCTTTAGTAAGGGCAGGAACAATCAGCCCCAGCATTTT
TRBV10-1	TRBD2	TRBJ2-1	once	CASSPGLAGYNEQFF	TGCGCCAGCAGTCCCGGACTAGCGGGGTACAATGAGCAGTTCTTC
TRBV19	-	TRBJ2-5	-	CASSVRGSETQYF	TGTGCCAGTAGTGTAAGGGGGAGCGAGACCCAGTACTTC
TRBV2	-	TRBJ1-6	-	CASSLGQGWNSPLHF	TGTGCCAGCAGTCTCGGCCAAGGCTGGAATTCACCCCTCCACTTT
TRBV10-1	TRBD2	TRBJ2-5	-	CASSEWKGGPMETQYF	TGCGCCAGCAGTGAGTGGAAGGGAGGGCCGATGGAGACCCAGTACTTC
TRBV25-1	TRBD1	TRBJ2-2	-	CASRSGTGNTGELFF	TGTGCCAGCAGATCCGGGACAGGGAACACCGGGGAGCTGTTTTTT
TRBV6-1	TRBD1	TRBJ1-5	-	CASSDVPGQGDQPQHF	TGTGCCAGCAGTGACGTCCCGGGACAGGGGGATCAGCCCCAGCATTTT
TRBV27	-	TRBJ1-2	-	CASSFRGGYGYTF	TGTGCCAGCAGTTTTAGAGGGGGCTATGGCTACACCTTC
TRBV28	TRBD1	TRBJ1-5	-	CASSSQGAGGQPQHF	TGTGCCAGCAGTTCGCAGGGGGCTGGCGGTCAGCCCCAGCATTTT
TRBV19	TRBD2	TRBJ2-3	-	CATVAGGTDTQYF	TGTGCCACCGTAGCGGGAGGGACAGATACGCAGTATTTT
TRBV7-2	-	TRBJ2-3	-	CASSSRMWDTQYF	TGTGCCAGCAGCTCTCGAATGTGGGATACGCAGTATTTT
TRBV5-1	TRBD2	TRBJ2-3	-	CASSSNERELTDTQYF	TGCGCCAGCAGCAGTAACGAGCGGGAGTTGACAGATACGCAGTATTTT
TRBV30	-	TRBJ2-5	-	CAWSVHSAQETQYF	TGTGCCTGGAGTGTACACAGCGCCCAAGAGACCCAGTACTTC
TRBV11-3	-	TRBJ2-7	-	CASSSPTSGEQYF	TGTGCCAGCAGCTCCCCGACATCCGGAGAGCAGTACTTC
TRBV28	TRBD1	TRBJ1-1	-	CASSPQGVGTEAFF	TGTGCCAGCAGTCCCCAGGGGGTGGGTACTGAAGCTTTCTTT
TRBV7-3	TRBD1	TRBJ1-5	-	CASSLTGQGNQPQHF	TGTGCCAGCAGCTTGACGGGACAGGGGAATCAGCCCCAGCATTTT
TRBV9	-	TRBJ2-1	-	CASSAPAGTEWGEQFF	TGTGCCAGCAGCGCCCCGGCAGGGACTGAGTGGGGGGAGCAGTTCTTC
TRBV30	TRBD2	TRBJ2-3	-	CAWSLTGLAGADTQYF	TGTGCCTGGAGCTTAACTGGACTAGCGGGAGCAGATACGCAGTATTTT
TRBV5-1	TRBD1	TRBJ1-2	-	CASSGGQGNGYTF	TGCGCCAGCAGCGGGGGACAGGGAAATGGCTACACCTTC
TRBV25-1	TRBD2	TRBJ2-7	-	CASSEYTLAGGSEQYF	TGTGCCAGCAGTGAATATACGCTAGCGGGAGGCTCCGAGCAGTACTTC
TRBV15	-	TRBJ1-1	once	CATSRDHSREAFF	TGTGCCACCAGCAGAGATCACTCCAGGGAAGCTTTCTTT
TRBV7-9	-	TRBJ2-5	-	CASSQQLEKTQYF	TGTGCCAGCAGCCAACAACTTGAAAAGACCCAGTACTTC
TRBV7-3	TRBD1	TRBJ2-3	-	CASSRQGRSTDTQYF	TGTGCCAGCAGCCGACAGGGGAGGTCTACAGATACGCAGTATTTT
TRBV5-1	TRBD1	TRBJ1-4	-	CASSRGQGARGEKLFF	TGCGCCAGCAGCCGAGGACAGGGGGCGCGGGGGGAAAAACTGTTTTTT
TRBV6-5	TRBD1	TRBJ1-5	-	CASSYGGTGEQPQHF	TGTGCCAGCAGTTACGGGGGGACAGGAGAGCAGCCCCAGCATTTT
TRBV7-9	-	TRBJ1-4	-	CASSLDSLTNEKLFF	TGTGCCAGCAGCTTGGACAGTCTAACTAATGAAAAACTGTTTTTT
TRBV2	-	TRBJ1-2	-	CASSESDRYGYTF	TGTGCCAGCAGTGAATCAGACCGCTATGGCTACACCTTC